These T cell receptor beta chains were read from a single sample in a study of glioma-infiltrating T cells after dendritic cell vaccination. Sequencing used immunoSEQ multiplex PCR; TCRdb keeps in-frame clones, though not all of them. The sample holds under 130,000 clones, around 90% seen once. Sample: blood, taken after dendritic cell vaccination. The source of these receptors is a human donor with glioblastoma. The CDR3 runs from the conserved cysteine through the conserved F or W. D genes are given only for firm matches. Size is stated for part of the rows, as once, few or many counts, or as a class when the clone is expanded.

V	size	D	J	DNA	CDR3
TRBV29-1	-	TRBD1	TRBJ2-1	TGCAGCGGAGACAGGGGATCCTACAATGAGCAGTTCTTC	CSGDRGSYNEQFF
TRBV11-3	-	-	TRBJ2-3	TGTGCCAGCAGCTTAGATTCAACTAGAGCCCCAGATACGCAGTATTTT	CASSLDSTRAPDTQYF
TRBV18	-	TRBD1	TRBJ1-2	TGTGCCAGCTCACCTTCGGACAGGGTGCGGGGCTACACCTTC	CASSPSDRVRGYTF
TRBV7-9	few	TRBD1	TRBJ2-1	TGTGCCAGCAGGAGCTCACAGGGGATCACCTACAATGAGCAGTTCTTC	CASRSSQGITYNEQFF
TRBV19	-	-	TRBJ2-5	TGTGCCAGTAGTATGGGTCGAGGTCTTCAAGAGACCCAGTACTTC	CASSMGRGLQETQYF
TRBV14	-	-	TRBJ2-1	TGTGCCAGCAGCCATAACAATGAGCAGTTCTTC	CASSHNNEQFF
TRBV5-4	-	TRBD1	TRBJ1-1	TGTGCCAGCAGCTCTGCCGACAGGGCGGTCACTGAAGCTTTCTTT	CASSSADRAVTEAFF
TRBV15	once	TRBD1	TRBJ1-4	TGTGCCACCAGCAGAGATTCTGGGACAGGGGGCGAAAAACTGTTTTTT	CATSRDSGTGGEKLFF
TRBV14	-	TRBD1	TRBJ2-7	TGTGCCAGCAGCCAAGGGGGACAGACCTTTAGGGCGCAGTACTTC	CASSQGGQTFRAQYF
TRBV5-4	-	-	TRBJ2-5	TGTGCCAGCAGCCGAATCCAGGGATCGGAAGAGACCCAGTACTTC	CASSRIQGSEETQYF
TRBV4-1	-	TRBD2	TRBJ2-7	TGCGCCAGCAGCCAAGGGCCGGGAGGAGCCTACGAGCAGTACTTC	CASSQGPGGAYEQYF
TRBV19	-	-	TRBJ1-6	TGTGCCACGAAGACGGAGAGCTCCTATAATTCACCCCTCCACTTT	CATKTESSYNSPLHF
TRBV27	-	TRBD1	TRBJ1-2	TGTGCCAGCAGTTCCCGGACAGGGGACTATGGCTACACCTTC	CASSSRTGDYGYTF
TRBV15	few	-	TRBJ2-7	TGTGCCACCAGCAGAGGGAGGGGTTCAGACGAGCAGTACTTC	CATSRGRGSDEQYF
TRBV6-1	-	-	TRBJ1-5	TGTGCCAGCAGTGAACACGGTAGCAATCAGCCCCAGCATTTT	CASSEHGSNQPQHF
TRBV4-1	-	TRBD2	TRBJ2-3	TGCGCCAGCAGCCTTAGCGGGGCTAGCACAGATACGCAGTATTTT	CASSLSGASTDTQYF
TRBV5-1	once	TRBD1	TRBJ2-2	TGCGCCAGCAGCCTTAGGACAGGGGAAGGTGTCGGGGAGCTGTTTTTT	CASSLRTGEGVGELFF
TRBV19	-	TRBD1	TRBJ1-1	TGTGCCAGTAGTACGGGACAGGGAAAGGCTAAGCCTGAAGCTTTCTTT	CASSTGQGKAKPEAFF
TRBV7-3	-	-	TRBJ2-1	TGTGCCAGCAGCTTACTTGTGGGAGATAGAGTCGATGAGCAGTTCTTC	CASSLLVGDRVDEQFF
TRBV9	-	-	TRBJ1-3	TGTGCCAGCAGCGTAGAGGGGCTCTCTGGAAACACCATATATTTT	CASSVEGLSGNTIYF
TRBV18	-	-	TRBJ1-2	TGTGCCAGCTCACCACTCAGGGAAGGCTATGGCTACACCTTC	CASSPLREGYGYTF
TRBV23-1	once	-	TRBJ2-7	TGCGCCAGCAGTCAATCAGGGGGGACAGAAGACGAGCAGTACTTC	CASSQSGGTEDEQYF
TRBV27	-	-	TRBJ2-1	TGTGCCAGACAGTACAATGAGCAGTTCTTC	CARQYNEQFF
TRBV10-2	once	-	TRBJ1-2	TGCGCCAGCAGTGAGTCTCCGAACTATGGCTACACCTTC	CASSESPNYGYTF
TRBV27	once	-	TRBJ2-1	TGTGCCAGCAGTTTTAGCTCCTACAATGAGCAGTTCTTC	CASSFSSYNEQFF
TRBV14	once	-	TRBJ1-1	TGTGCCAGCAAAAGACACAGCACCGATGTGAACACTGAAGCTTTCTTT	CASKRHSTDVNTEAFF
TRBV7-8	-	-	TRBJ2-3	TGTGCCAGCAGCTTACGCCCCGGGAGTAGTGCAGATACGCAGTATTTT	CASSLRPGSSADTQYF
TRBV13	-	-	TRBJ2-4	TGTGCCAGCAGCTTAGCCAGGGGCAAAAACATTCAGTACTTC	CASSLARGKNIQYF
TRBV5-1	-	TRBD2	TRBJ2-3	TGCGCCAGCAGCTTGGAGCGGGGAAGCACAGATACGCAGTATTTT	CASSLERGSTDTQYF